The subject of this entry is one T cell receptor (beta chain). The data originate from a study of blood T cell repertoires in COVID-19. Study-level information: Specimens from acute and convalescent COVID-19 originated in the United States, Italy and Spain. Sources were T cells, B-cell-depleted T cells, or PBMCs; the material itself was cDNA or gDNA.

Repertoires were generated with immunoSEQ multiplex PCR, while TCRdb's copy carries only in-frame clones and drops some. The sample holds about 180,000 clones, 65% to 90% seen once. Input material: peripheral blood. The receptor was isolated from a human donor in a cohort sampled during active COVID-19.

The CDR3 loop reads CSVEDEVLYGYTF. In DNA form, the CDR3 reads TGCAGCGTTGAAGACGAGGTGCTTTATGGCTACACCTTC. This chain connects TRBV29-1 to TRBJ1-2; D gene uncertain. This CDR3 is 13 amino acids long. The germline V and J ends were trimmed by 0 bases and 5 bases, with 10 bases remaining between them. Looked up from germline, CDR1 is SQVTM and CDR2 is ANQGSEA.